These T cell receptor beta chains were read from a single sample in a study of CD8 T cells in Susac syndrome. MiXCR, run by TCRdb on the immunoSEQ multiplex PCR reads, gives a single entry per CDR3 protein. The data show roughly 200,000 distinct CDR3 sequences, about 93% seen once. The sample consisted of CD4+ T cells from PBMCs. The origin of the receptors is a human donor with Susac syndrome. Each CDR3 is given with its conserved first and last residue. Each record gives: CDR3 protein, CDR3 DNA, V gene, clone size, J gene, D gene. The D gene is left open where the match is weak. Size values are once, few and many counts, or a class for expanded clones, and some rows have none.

cdr3_aa: CASSLSGSRTEAFF
cdr3_nt: TGCGCCAGCAGCTTGAGTGGCTCGAGAACTGAAGCTTTCTTT
v_call: TRBV5-1
clone_size: .
j_call: TRBJ1-1
d_call: .

cdr3_aa: CASSRSGTGFGETQYF
cdr3_nt: TGTGCCAGCAGCCGCTCCGGGACAGGGTTCGGGGAGACCCAGTACTTC
v_call: TRBV3-1
clone_size: .
j_call: TRBJ2-5
d_call: TRBD1

cdr3_aa: CSAGTTNEKLFF
cdr3_nt: TGCAGCGCTGGGACAACTAATGAAAAACTGTTTTTT
v_call: TRBV29-1
clone_size: few
j_call: TRBJ1-4
d_call: .

cdr3_aa: CSAIGGYSNQPQHF
cdr3_nt: TGCAGTGCAATCGGTGGGTATAGCAATCAGCCCCAGCATTTT
v_call: TRBV20-1
clone_size: .
j_call: TRBJ1-5
d_call: .

cdr3_aa: CASSPSGRPYEQYF
cdr3_nt: TGTGCCAGCAGCCCTAGCGGGAGACCCTACGAGCAGTACTTC
v_call: TRBV6-2/TRBV6-3
clone_size: .
j_call: TRBJ2-7
d_call: TRBD2

cdr3_aa: CSAQREMSSYEQYF
cdr3_nt: TGCAGTGCTCAGCGGGAAATGAGCTCCTACGAGCAGTACTTC
v_call: TRBV20-1
clone_size: .
j_call: TRBJ2-7
d_call: TRBD2

cdr3_aa: CASSEALRQTEAFF
cdr3_nt: TGTGCCAGCAGTGAAGCGCTTCGGCAGACTGAAGCTTTCTTT
v_call: TRBV2
clone_size: .
j_call: TRBJ1-1
d_call: .

cdr3_aa: CASSTHGTGTNEKLFF
cdr3_nt: TGTGCCAGCAGCACCCACGGGACAGGGACTAATGAAAAACTGTTTTTT
v_call: TRBV7-2
clone_size: .
j_call: TRBJ1-4
d_call: TRBD1

cdr3_aa: CASSAPRDRGRALYGYTF
cdr3_nt: TGTGCCAGCAGTGCCCCCCGGGACAGGGGGCGAGCTCTCTATGGCTACACCTTC
v_call: TRBV6-1
clone_size: .
j_call: TRBJ1-2
d_call: TRBD1

cdr3_aa: CASSPDVGYGYTF
cdr3_nt: TGCGCCAGCAGCCCGGACGTGGGCTATGGCTACACCTTC
v_call: TRBV5-1
clone_size: .
j_call: TRBJ1-2
d_call: .